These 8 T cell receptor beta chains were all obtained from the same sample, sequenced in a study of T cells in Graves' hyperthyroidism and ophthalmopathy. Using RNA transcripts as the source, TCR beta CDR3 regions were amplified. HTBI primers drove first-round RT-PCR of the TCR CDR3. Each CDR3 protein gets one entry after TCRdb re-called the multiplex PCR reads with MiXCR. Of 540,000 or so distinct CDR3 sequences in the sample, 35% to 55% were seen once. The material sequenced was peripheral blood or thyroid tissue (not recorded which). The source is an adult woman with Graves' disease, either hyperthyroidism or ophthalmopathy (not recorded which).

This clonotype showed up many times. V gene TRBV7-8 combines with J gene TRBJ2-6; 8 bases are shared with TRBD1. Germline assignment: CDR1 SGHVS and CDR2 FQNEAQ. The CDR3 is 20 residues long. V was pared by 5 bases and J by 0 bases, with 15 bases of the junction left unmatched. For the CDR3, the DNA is TGTGCCAGCAGCCAAAGCCGACAGGGGCGGTCAAGCTCTGGGGCCAACGTCCTGACTTTC. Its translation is CASSQSRQGRSSSGANVLTF.

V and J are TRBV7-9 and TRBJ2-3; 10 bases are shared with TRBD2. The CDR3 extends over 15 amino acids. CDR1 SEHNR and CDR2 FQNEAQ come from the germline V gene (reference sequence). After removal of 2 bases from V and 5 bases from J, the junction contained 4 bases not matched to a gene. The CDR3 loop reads CASSLKREGLDTQYF. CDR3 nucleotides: TGTGCCAGCAGCTTAAAGCGGGAGGGCCTAGATACGCAGTATTTT.

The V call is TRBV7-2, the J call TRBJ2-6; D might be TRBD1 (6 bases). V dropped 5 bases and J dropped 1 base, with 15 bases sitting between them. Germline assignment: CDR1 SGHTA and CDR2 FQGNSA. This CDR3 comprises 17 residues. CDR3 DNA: TGTGCCAGCAGCCGCAAAGGGGGATCGTCTGGGGCCAACGTCCTGACTTTC. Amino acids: CASSRKGGSSGANVLTF.

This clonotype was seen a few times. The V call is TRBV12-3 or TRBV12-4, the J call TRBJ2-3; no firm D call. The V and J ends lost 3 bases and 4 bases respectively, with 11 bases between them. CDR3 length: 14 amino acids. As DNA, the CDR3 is TGTGCCAGCAGTTTGTTAAGGGTTGCAGATACGCAGTATTTT. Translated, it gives CASSLLRVADTQYF.

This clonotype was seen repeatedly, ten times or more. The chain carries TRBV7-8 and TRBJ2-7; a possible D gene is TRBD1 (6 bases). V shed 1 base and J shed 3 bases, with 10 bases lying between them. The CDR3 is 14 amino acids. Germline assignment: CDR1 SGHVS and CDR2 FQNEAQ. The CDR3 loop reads CASSLGGLVYEQYF. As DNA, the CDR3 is TGTGCCAGCAGCTTAGGGGGGCTGGTCTACGAGCAGTACTTC.

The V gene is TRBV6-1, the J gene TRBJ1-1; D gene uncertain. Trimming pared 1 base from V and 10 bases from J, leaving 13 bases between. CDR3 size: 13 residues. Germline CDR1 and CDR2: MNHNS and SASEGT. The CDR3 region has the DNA TGTGCCAGCAGTGAAGTGCAGAGCCGCCCAGCTTTCTTT. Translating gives CASSEVQSRPAFF.

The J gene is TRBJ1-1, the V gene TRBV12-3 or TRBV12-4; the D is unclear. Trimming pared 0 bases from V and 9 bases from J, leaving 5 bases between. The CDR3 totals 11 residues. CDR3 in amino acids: CASSLAGKAFF. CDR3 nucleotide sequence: TGTGCCAGCAGTTTAGCGGGCAAAGCTTTCTTT.

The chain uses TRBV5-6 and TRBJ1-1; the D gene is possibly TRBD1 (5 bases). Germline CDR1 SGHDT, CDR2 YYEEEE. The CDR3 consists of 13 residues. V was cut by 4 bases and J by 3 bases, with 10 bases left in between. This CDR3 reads CASSLGVYTEAFF. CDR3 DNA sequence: TGTGCCAGCAGCCTGGGGGTCTACACTGAAGCTTTCTTT.